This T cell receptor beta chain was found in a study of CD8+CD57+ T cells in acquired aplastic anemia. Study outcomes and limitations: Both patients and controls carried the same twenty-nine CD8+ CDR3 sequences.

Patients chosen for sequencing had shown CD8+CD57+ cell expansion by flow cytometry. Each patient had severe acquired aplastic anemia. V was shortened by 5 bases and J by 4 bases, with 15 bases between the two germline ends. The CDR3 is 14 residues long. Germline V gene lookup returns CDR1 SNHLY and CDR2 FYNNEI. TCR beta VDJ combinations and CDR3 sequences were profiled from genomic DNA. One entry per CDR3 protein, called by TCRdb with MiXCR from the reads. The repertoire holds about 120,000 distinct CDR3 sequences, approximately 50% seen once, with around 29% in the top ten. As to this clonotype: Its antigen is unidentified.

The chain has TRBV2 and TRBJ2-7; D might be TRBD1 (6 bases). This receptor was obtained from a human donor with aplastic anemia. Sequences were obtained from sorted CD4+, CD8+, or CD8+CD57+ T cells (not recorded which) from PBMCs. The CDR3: CASSTWDTRYEQYF. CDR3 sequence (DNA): TGTGCCAGCAGTACTTGGGACACCAGATACGAGCAGTACTTC. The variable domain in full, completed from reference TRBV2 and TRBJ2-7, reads EPEVTQTPSHQVTQMGQEVILRCVPISNHLYFYWYRQILGQKVEFLVSFYNNEISEKSEIFDDQFSVERPDGSNFTLKIRSTKLEDSAMYFCASSTWDTRYEQYFGPGTRLTVT.